A selection of T cell receptor beta chains follows, all from one sample in a study of T cells in Graves' hyperthyroidism and ophthalmopathy. One entry per CDR3 protein, called by TCRdb with MiXCR from the multiplex PCR reads. The top ten clones hold about 70% of a sample with 300,000 to 450,000 distinct CDR3 sequences, around 25% of them seen once. Sample: blood. These TCRs come from a man between 45 and 60 years old with Graves' hyperthyroidism. Both conserved end residues are part of each CDR3. Fields, in order: CDR3 protein, CDR3 DNA, V gene, clone size, D gene, J gene. The D gene is left open where the match is weak. Where a row states a size, it is once, few, many or the class of an expanded clone; other rows omit it.

CDR3 protein: CSASDPGTAVPDTQYF
CDR3 DNA: TGCAGTGCTAGTGACCCGGGGACAGCGGTCCCAGATACGCAGTATTTT
V gene: TRBV20-1
clone size: many
D gene: TRBD1
J gene: TRBJ2-3

CDR3 protein: CAFGGYTGELFF
CDR3 DNA: TGTGCCTTTGGAGGTTACACCGGGGAGCTGTTTTTT
V gene: TRBV6-1
clone size: -
D gene: -
J gene: TRBJ2-2

CDR3 protein: CSARGRQETQYF
CDR3 DNA: TGCAGTGCTAGAGGGAGGCAAGAGACCCAGTACTTC
V gene: TRBV20-1
clone size: -
D gene: -
J gene: TRBJ2-5

CDR3 protein: CASSDRGGRGYTF
CDR3 DNA: TGTGCCAGCAGCGATAGAGGGGGGAGAGGCTACACCTTC
V gene: TRBV9
clone size: few
D gene: -
J gene: TRBJ1-2

CDR3 protein: CASASLDLGHPPRTQYF
CDR3 DNA: TGTGCCAGCGCTAGTTTAGATCTGGGACACCCCCCTAGGACCCAGTACTTC
V gene: TRBV12-3/TRBV12-4
clone size: -
D gene: -
J gene: TRBJ2-5

CDR3 protein: CASSFEEGRSEQYF
CDR3 DNA: TGCGCCAGCAGCTTTGAGGAGGGAAGGAGCGAGCAGTACTTC
V gene: TRBV5-1
clone size: few
D gene: -
J gene: TRBJ2-7

CDR3 protein: CSARVADRTDTQYF
CDR3 DNA: TGCAGTGCTAGGGTGGCGGACCGCACAGATACGCAGTATTTT
V gene: TRBV20-1
clone size: few
D gene: -
J gene: TRBJ2-3

CDR3 protein: CASSSTGSTEAFF
CDR3 DNA: TGTGCCAGCAGTTCGACAGGAAGCACTGAAGCTTTCTTT
V gene: TRBV6-2/TRBV6-3
clone size: -
D gene: -
J gene: TRBJ1-1

CDR3 protein: CSAIASGGGFYNEQFF
CDR3 DNA: TGCAGTGCTATTGCTTCGGGAGGCGGGTTTTACAATGAGCAGTTCTTC
V gene: TRBV20-1
clone size: -
D gene: TRBD2
J gene: TRBJ2-1

CDR3 protein: CSARVRGEYSYEQYF
CDR3 DNA: TGCAGTGCTAGAGTGAGGGGGGAATACTCCTACGAGCAGTACTTC
V gene: TRBV20-1
clone size: -
D gene: -
J gene: TRBJ2-7

CDR3 protein: CASSEEIEGDYEQYF
CDR3 DNA: TGTGCCAGCAGTGAAGAAATCGAGGGAGACTACGAGCAGTACTTC
V gene: TRBV6-1
clone size: few
D gene: -
J gene: TRBJ2-7

CDR3 protein: CASGFSGKVSEQFF
CDR3 DNA: TGTGCCAGCGGATTTAGCGGGAAGGTCAGTGAGCAGTTCTTC
V gene: TRBV13
clone size: many
D gene: TRBD2
J gene: TRBJ2-1

CDR3 protein: CASSQGGRASYEQYF
CDR3 DNA: TGTGCCAGCAGCCAAGGCGGGAGGGCCAGTTACGAGCAGTACTTC
V gene: TRBV3-1
clone size: many
D gene: TRBD2
J gene: TRBJ2-7

CDR3 protein: CASGDMNTEAFF
CDR3 DNA: TGTGCCAGCGGAGATATGAACACTGAAGCTTTCTTT
V gene: TRBV2
clone size: many
D gene: -
J gene: TRBJ1-1

CDR3 protein: CASSLGSPSYEQYF
CDR3 DNA: TGTGCCAGCAGTCTCGGGAGCCCGTCCTACGAGCAGTACTTC
V gene: TRBV12-3/TRBV12-4
clone size: once
D gene: -
J gene: TRBJ2-7

CDR3 protein: CASGSRQEETQYF
CDR3 DNA: TGTGCTAGTGGTTCCCGACAGGAAGAGACCCAGTACTTC
V gene: TRBV12-5
clone size: many
D gene: -
J gene: TRBJ2-5

CDR3 protein: CSASGPGGSNTGELFF
CDR3 DNA: TGCAGTGCTAGTGGTCCCGGGGGCTCGAACACCGGGGAGCTGTTTTTT
V gene: TRBV20-1
clone size: few
D gene: -
J gene: TRBJ2-2

CDR3 protein: CASSGKRGAPYNEQFF
CDR3 DNA: TGTGCCAGCAGTGGGAAACGAGGTGCCCCCTACAATGAGCAGTTCTTC
V gene: TRBV6-1
clone size: -
D gene: -
J gene: TRBJ2-1

CDR3 protein: CASSLHAAYNEQFF
CDR3 DNA: TGTGCCAGCAGCTTACACGCTGCCTACAATGAGCAGTTCTTC
V gene: TRBV7-2
clone size: many
D gene: -
J gene: TRBJ2-1

CDR3 protein: CSVRDRGRSEAFF
CDR3 DNA: TGCAGCGTCCGGGACAGGGGGCGATCTGAAGCTTTCTTT
V gene: TRBV29-1
clone size: -
D gene: TRBD1
J gene: TRBJ1-1

CDR3 protein: CASSEVDRIF
CDR3 DNA: TGTGCCAGCAGTGAAGTCGATCGTATCTTC
V gene: TRBV2
clone size: -
D gene: -
J gene: TRBJ2-1

CDR3 protein: CASNLGGGPSYNEQFF
CDR3 DNA: TGTGCCAGCAACCTGGGTGGGGGGCCCTCCTACAATGAGCAGTTCTTC
V gene: TRBV12-3/TRBV12-4
clone size: few
D gene: -
J gene: TRBJ2-1

CDR3 protein: CASSLEGGSHYNEQFF
CDR3 DNA: TGTGCCAGCAGTTTAGAAGGGGGCAGCCACTACAATGAGCAGTTCTTC
V gene: TRBV12-3/TRBV12-4
clone size: few
D gene: TRBD1
J gene: TRBJ2-1

CDR3 protein: CASSLLAGAVGDTQYF
CDR3 DNA: TGTGCCAGCAGTCTGCTAGCGGGAGCTGTCGGGGATACGCAGTATTTT
V gene: TRBV28
clone size: many
D gene: TRBD2
J gene: TRBJ2-3

CDR3 protein: CASSQPGAGRNNEQFF
CDR3 DNA: TGTGCCAGCAGCCAGCCCGGGGCGGGCCGGAACAATGAGCAGTTCTTC
V gene: TRBV3-1
clone size: -
D gene: -
J gene: TRBJ2-1

CDR3 protein: CASSLNSPGELFF
CDR3 DNA: TGTGCCAGCAGCTTAAACTCTCCCGGGGAGCTGTTTTTT
V gene: TRBV7-3
clone size: few
D gene: -
J gene: TRBJ2-2

CDR3 protein: CAWSAPGVQETQYF
CDR3 DNA: TGTGCCTGGAGCGCTCCGGGCGTACAAGAGACCCAGTACTTC
V gene: TRBV30
clone size: -
D gene: -
J gene: TRBJ2-5

CDR3 protein: CASMARGNEQFF
CDR3 DNA: TGTGCCAGCATGGCCAGGGGCAATGAGCAGTTCTTC
V gene: TRBV6-1
clone size: few
D gene: -
J gene: TRBJ2-1

CDR3 protein: CASSHSWPSTYEQYF
CDR3 DNA: TGTGCCAGCAGTCACTCATGGCCTAGCACCTACGAGCAGTACTTC
V gene: TRBV6-1
clone size: -
D gene: -
J gene: TRBJ2-7

CDR3 protein: CASSMAPRGIGYNEQFF
CDR3 DNA: TGTGCCAGTAGTATGGCCCCTCGGGGGATAGGCTACAATGAGCAGTTCTTC
V gene: TRBV19
clone size: -
D gene: -
J gene: TRBJ2-1

CDR3 protein: CASSQEVDRDLNTGELFF
CDR3 DNA: TGTGCCAGCAGCCAAGAGGTTGACAGAGACTTGAACACCGGGGAGCTGTTTTTT
V gene: TRBV14
clone size: few
D gene: -
J gene: TRBJ2-2

CDR3 protein: CASSLALAGARTEAFF
CDR3 DNA: TGTGCCAGCAGCTTAGCTCTTGCAGGGGCGAGGACTGAAGCTTTCTTT
V gene: TRBV11-2
clone size: few
D gene: -
J gene: TRBJ1-1

CDR3 protein: CASSVSGMQETQYF
CDR3 DNA: TGTGCCAGCAGCGTTAGCGGTATGCAAGAGACCCAGTACTTC
V gene: TRBV9
clone size: -
D gene: -
J gene: TRBJ2-5

CDR3 protein: CASSDKYTDTQYF
CDR3 DNA: TGTGCCAGCAGTGATAAGTATACAGATACGCAGTATTTT
V gene: TRBV2
clone size: -
D gene: -
J gene: TRBJ2-3

CDR3 protein: CAWSAGGPSYF
CDR3 DNA: TGTGCCTGGAGTGCGGGGGGCCCTAGCTACTTC
V gene: TRBV30
clone size: -
D gene: -
J gene: TRBJ2-5

CDR3 protein: CSALREAAFF
CDR3 DNA: TGCAGCGCATTAAGGGAGGCAGCTTTCTTT
V gene: TRBV29-1
clone size: -
D gene: -
J gene: TRBJ1-1

CDR3 protein: CASRRTSGQETQYF
CDR3 DNA: TGTGCCAGCAGGCGGACTAGCGGGCAAGAGACCCAGTACTTC
V gene: TRBV27
clone size: -
D gene: TRBD2
J gene: TRBJ2-5

CDR3 protein: CASSYEGHPWDTQYF
CDR3 DNA: TGTGCCAGCAGTTATGAGGGGCATCCTTGGGATACGCAGTATTTT
V gene: TRBV6-5
clone size: few
D gene: -
J gene: TRBJ2-3

CDR3 protein: CSVQPKPLLTDTQYF
CDR3 DNA: TGCAGCGTTCAGCCCAAGCCCTTGTTGACAGATACGCAGTATTTT
V gene: TRBV29-1
clone size: -
D gene: -
J gene: TRBJ2-3

CDR3 protein: CASSPAGGWGTDTQYF
CDR3 DNA: TGTGCCAGCAGCCCAGCGGGAGGGTGGGGCACAGATACGCAGTATTTT
V gene: TRBV7-3
clone size: many
D gene: TRBD2
J gene: TRBJ2-3

CDR3 protein: CASSPSPDYRLGEQYF
CDR3 DNA: TGTGCCAGCAGCCCCTCCCCGGACTATCGGCTGGGGGAGCAGTACTTC
V gene: TRBV12-3/TRBV12-4
clone size: -
D gene: -
J gene: TRBJ2-7

CDR3 protein: CASSSSQGWNTEAFF
CDR3 DNA: TGTGCCAGCAGTTCCTCACAGGGCTGGAACACTGAAGCTTTCTTT
V gene: TRBV12-3/TRBV12-4
clone size: -
D gene: -
J gene: TRBJ1-1

CDR3 protein: CASSSLLGSTEAFF
CDR3 DNA: TGTGCCAGCAGTTCCCTCTTAGGGAGCACTGAAGCTTTCTTT
V gene: TRBV6-1
clone size: -
D gene: -
J gene: TRBJ1-1

CDR3 protein: CSASSSGQIHNSPLHF
CDR3 DNA: TGCAGTGCTAGTAGTTCCGGACAGATTCATAATTCACCCCTCCACTTT
V gene: TRBV20-1
clone size: -
D gene: -
J gene: TRBJ1-6

CDR3 protein: CSANRGPGTSNEQYF
CDR3 DNA: TGCAGTGCTAATAGGGGTCCCGGGACAAGTAACGAGCAGTACTTC
V gene: TRBV20-1
clone size: -
D gene: -
J gene: TRBJ2-7

CDR3 protein: CASSQDLAATVEQFF
CDR3 DNA: TGTGCCAGCAGCCAAGATCTCGCAGCAACGGTTGAGCAGTTCTTC
V gene: TRBV3-1
clone size: many
D gene: -
J gene: TRBJ2-1

CDR3 protein: CASSLLLTQGARDGYTF
CDR3 DNA: TGTGCCAGCAGCTTACTACTCACACAGGGGGCGAGGGATGGCTACACCTTC
V gene: TRBV5-5
clone size: few
D gene: TRBD1
J gene: TRBJ1-2

CDR3 protein: CASSLDQRVTQYF
CDR3 DNA: TGTGCCAGCAGTTTAGACCAGCGGGTTACGCAGTATTTT
V gene: TRBV13
clone size: few
D gene: -
J gene: TRBJ2-3

CDR3 protein: CASSLGGLRVRNEQFF
CDR3 DNA: TGCGCCAGCAGCTTGGGCGGTTTAAGGGTGCGCAATGAGCAGTTCTTC
V gene: TRBV5-1
clone size: -
D gene: -
J gene: TRBJ2-1

CDR3 protein: CASRPTGIEEAFF
CDR3 DNA: TGTGCCAGCAGGCCCACAGGGATCGAAGAAGCTTTCTTT
V gene: TRBV2
clone size: medium-sized
D gene: -
J gene: TRBJ1-1

CDR3 protein: CSALAGGPREQYF
CDR3 DNA: TGCAGCGCCCTAGCGGGAGGGCCGAGGGAGCAGTACTTC
V gene: TRBV29-1
clone size: few
D gene: TRBD2
J gene: TRBJ2-7

CDR3 protein: CASSPPGQGYNEQYF
CDR3 DNA: TGTGCCAGCAGTCCCCCGGGACAGGGGTATAACGAGCAGTACTTC
V gene: TRBV12-3/TRBV12-4
clone size: many
D gene: TRBD1
J gene: TRBJ2-7

CDR3 protein: CASSGATDTQYF
CDR3 DNA: TGTGCCAGCAGTGGCGCGACAGATACGCAGTATTTT
V gene: TRBV2
clone size: many
D gene: -
J gene: TRBJ2-3

CDR3 protein: CAWSVQGLSFYGYTF
CDR3 DNA: TGTGCCTGGAGTGTACAGGGCCTATCCTTCTATGGCTACACCTTC
V gene: TRBV30
clone size: many
D gene: -
J gene: TRBJ1-2

CDR3 protein: CSAAGQFGNTIYF
CDR3 DNA: TGCAGCGCTGCGGGACAGTTCGGAAACACCATATATTTT
V gene: TRBV29-1
clone size: -
D gene: TRBD1
J gene: TRBJ1-3

CDR3 protein: CSVERDRGEGQYF
CDR3 DNA: TGCAGCGTTGAAAGGGACAGGGGAGAGGGGCAGTACTTC
V gene: TRBV29-1
clone size: few
D gene: TRBD1
J gene: TRBJ2-7